This TCR beta chain was identified in a study of cytomegalovirus exposure and HLA in healthy donors. Sequenced by immunoSEQ multiplex PCR; TCRdb stores in-frame clones only, minus some. The data show about 76,000 clones, 94% seen once. Germline V gene sequence: CDR1 SGHTA, CDR2 FQGTGA. The CDR3 loop spans 14 amino acids. Trimming at V came to 5 bases and at J to 6 bases, leaving 7 bases not matched to a gene. This receptor was identified in a woman in her late teens or twenties in good health and CMV-seronegative. The sequenced sample consisted of PBMCs. This rearrangement joins TRBV7-3 to TRBJ1-1; 9 bases are a match to TRBD1. CDR3 loop: CASSPDRDRAEAFF. The CDR3 nucleotides read TGTGCCAGCAGCCCCGACAGGGACAGGGCTGAAGCTTTCTTT.